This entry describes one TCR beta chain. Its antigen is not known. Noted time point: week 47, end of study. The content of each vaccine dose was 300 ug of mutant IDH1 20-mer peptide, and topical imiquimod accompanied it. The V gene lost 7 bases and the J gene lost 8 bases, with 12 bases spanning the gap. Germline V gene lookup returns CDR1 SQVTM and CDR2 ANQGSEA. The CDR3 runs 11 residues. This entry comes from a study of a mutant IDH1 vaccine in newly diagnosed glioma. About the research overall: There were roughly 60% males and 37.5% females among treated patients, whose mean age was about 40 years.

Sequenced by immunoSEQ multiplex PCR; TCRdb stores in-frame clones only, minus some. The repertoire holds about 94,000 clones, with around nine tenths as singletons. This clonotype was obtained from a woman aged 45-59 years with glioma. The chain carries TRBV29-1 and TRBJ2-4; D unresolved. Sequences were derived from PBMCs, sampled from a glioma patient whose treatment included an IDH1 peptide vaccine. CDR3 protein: CSAAPRDIQYF. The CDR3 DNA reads TGCAGCGCCGCCCCAAGGGACATTCAGTACTTC.